The 22 T cell receptor beta chains below all came from one sample that was sequenced in a study of control samples from healthy donors and cancer patients. The data were produced by immunoSEQ multiplex PCR, yet TCRdb's version contains in-frame clones alone and is incomplete. The sample yields over 120,000 clones, around 94% seen once. Material for sequencing was PBMCs. The receptors originated from a man between 60 and 70 years old with colorectal cancer.

V and J are TRBV30 and TRBJ2-2; the D is unclear. The CDR3 contains 10 residues. The V and J ends lost 5 bases and 5 bases respectively, with 3 bases between them. CDR1 and CDR2 from the germline V gene are GTSNPN and SVGIG (reference sequence). Here the CDR3 DNA reads TGTGCCTGGGGGACCGGGGAGCTGTTTTTT. Translating it yields CAWGTGELFF.

The chain combines TRBV5-6 with TRBJ1-4, with TRBD1 identical over 7 bases. CDR3 length equals 15 residues. The germline V gene has CDR1 SGHDT and CDR2 YYEEEE. J lost 5 bases, V lost 2 bases, and 6 bases had no gene match. CDR3 amino acids: CASSFATGKNEKLFF. In DNA form, the CDR3 reads TGTGCCAGCAGCTTCGCGACAGGGAAAAATGAAAAACTGTTTTTT.

The gene calls are TRBV27 and TRBJ2-1; 9 bases agree with TRBD1. The CDR3 sequence is 17 residues long. Unmatched junction bases numbered 15, after V lost 6 bases and J lost 6 bases. Germline V CDR1 and CDR2: MNHEY, SMNVEV (reference sequence). CDR3 region: CASRNRTGALSGNEQFF. In nucleotides, the CDR3 is TGTGCCAGCAGAAACCGGACAGGGGCCCTTAGTGGCAATGAGCAGTTCTTC.

The chain recombines TRBV7-9 with TRBJ2-1, with a tentative D call TRBD1 (6 bases). CDR3 length: 12 residues. V was shortened by 5 bases and J by 8 bases, with 10 bases between the two germline ends. The V gene's germline CDR1 is SEHNR and CDR2 FQNEAQ (reference sequence). CDR3 in DNA: TGTGCCAGCAGCGCCCACAGGGATGAGCAGTTCTTC. This sequence encodes CASSAHRDEQFF.

This rearrangement joins TRBV14 to TRBJ1-2; 7 bases agree with TRBD1. CDR3 length: 13 amino acids. Germline V lookup: CDR1 SGHDN, CDR2 FVKESK. Trimming at V came to 4 bases and at J to 4 bases, leaving 3 bases not matched to a gene. The CDR3 reads CASSRTGVYGYTF. The CDR3 DNA follows: TGTGCCAGCAGCCGAACAGGGGTCTATGGCTACACCTTC.

The rearrangement links TRBV19 to TRBJ1-1, with 8 bases lining up with TRBD1. Trimming at V came to 4 bases and at J to 4 bases, leaving 8 bases not matched to a gene. The CDR3 is made up of 15 amino acids. Germline values: CDR1 LNHDA, CDR2 SQIVND (reference sequence). The CDR3 bases are TGTGCCAGTAGTACCTCAGGGGGCCCGGGCACTGAAGCTTTCTTT. As protein: CASSTSGGPGTEAFF.

The chain uses TRBV5-1 and TRBJ2-3, with 8 bases that match TRBD2. The trim removed 3 bases at V and 6 bases at J, leaving 12 bases unmatched. This CDR3 is 16 amino acids long. Germline V CDR1 and CDR2: SGHRS, YFSETQ. This CDR3 is CASSSGGSGVQDTQYF. DNA of the CDR3: TGCGCCAGCAGCTCTGGAGGTAGCGGGGTTCAGGATACGCAGTATTTT.

J is TRBJ1-5 and V is TRBV4-1; maybe TRBD1 (5 bases). The CDR3 spans 14 residues. Trimming took 0 bases from V and 7 from J, leaving 10 bases between them. CDR1 MGHRA and CDR2 YSYEKL come from the germline V gene. CDR3 residues: CASSQEQVGQPQHF. The CDR3 nucleotides are TGCGCCAGCAGCCAAGAACAGGTCGGGCAGCCCCAGCATTTT.

The chain employs TRBV6-4 and TRBJ1-1; 10 nucleotides align to TRBD1. CDR1 is MRHNA, CDR2 SNTAGT, per germline. This CDR3 spans 15 amino acids. The J segment lost 4 bases and the V segment lost 2 bases, leaving 4 bases of the junction unmatched. DNA of the CDR3: TGTGCCAGCAGTGACACGGGACAGGGGATCACTGAAGCTTTCTTT. It codes for CASSDTGQGITEAFF.

V usage is TRBV11-2 and J usage is TRBJ1-4; TRBD1 matches 7 bases. After removal of 4 bases from V and 4 bases from J, the junction contained 12 bases not matched to a gene. Per the germline V gene, CDR1 is SGHAT and CDR2 is FQNNGV. This CDR3 contains 17 residues. Here the CDR3 DNA reads TGTGCCAGCAGCTCAGATCCCCGACAGGGAATTAATGAAAAACTGTTTTTT. Amino acids: CASSSDPRQGINEKLFF.

The rearrangement joins TRBV18 to TRBJ2-7; 7 nucleotides agree with TRBD1. CDR1 is KGHSH, CDR2 LQKENI, per germline. Germline trimming cut 3 bases from V and 1 base from J; bases unmatched to any gene: 3. The CDR3 has 14 residues. The CDR3 protein is CASSPGQASYEQYF. The CDR3 DNA follows: TGTGCCAGCTCACCCGGACAGGCGTCCTACGAGCAGTACTTC.

The chain is built from TRBV5-1 and TRBJ2-2, with D possibly being TRBD1 (6 bases). With 4 bases removed from V and 3 bases from J, the gap between germline ends came to 7 bases. The CDR3 consists of 13 residues. Germline assignment: CDR1 SGHRS and CDR2 YFSETQ. Written as DNA, the CDR3 is TGCGCCAGCAGCCGACAGGACACCGGGGAGCTGTTTTTT. Translation: CASSRQDTGELFF.

CDR3: CASTLPGSRLDIQYF. DNA for the CDR3: TGTGCCAGCACTCTACCGGGTAGCAGGCTAGACATTCAGTACTTC. This chain uses TRBV2 with TRBJ2-4; unclear D gene. There are 15 residues in the CDR3. Germline values: CDR1 SNHLY, CDR2 FYNNEI. Between the trimmed V and J ends, which lost 7 bases and 8 bases, there was a span of 21 bases.

The gene calls are TRBV3-1 (or the pseudogene TRBV3-2) and TRBJ2-5, with 10 nucleotides matching TRBD2. J gave up 5 bases and V 3 bases, and 6 bases lay outside the gene matches. The germline CDR1 and CDR2 sequences are LGHDT and YNNKEL (reference sequence). The CDR3 runs to 15 residues. Here the CDR3 reads CASSQGGLAAETQYF. The CDR3, as DNA: TGTGCCAGCAGCCAGGGAGGACTAGCGGCGGAGACCCAGTACTTC.

V usage is TRBV6-5 and J usage is TRBJ1-2, with TRBD1 matching 10 bases. V lost 4 bases, J lost 4 bases, and 3 bases stayed unmatched. This CDR3 has 14 amino acids. Germline assignment: CDR1 MNHEY and CDR2 SVGAGI. The CDR3 is CASSLGQGPYGYTF. DNA of the CDR3: TGTGCCAGCAGTTTGGGACAGGGGCCCTATGGCTACACCTTC.

This rearrangement joins TRBV4-1 to TRBJ1-1; D is unresolved. The CDR3 spans 14 residues. The ends were cut back, 0 bases at V and 4 bases at J, with 9 bases in the middle. Germline V gives CDR1 MGHRA, CDR2 YSYEKL. Here the CDR3 reads CASSQEAGGTEAFF. CDR3 nucleotides: TGCGCCAGCAGCCAAGAAGCGGGAGGCACTGAAGCTTTCTTT.

This clone was seen only once. This chain connects TRBV7-9 to TRBJ1-2; D is possibly TRBD1 (5 bases). V gave up 3 bases and J gave up 4 bases, with 15 bases separating them. There are 15 residues in the CDR3. Germline CDR1 and CDR2: SEHNR and FQNEAQ (reference sequence). The CDR3 sequence: CASSFGPQGSYGYTF. As DNA, the CDR3 is TGTGCCAGCAGCTTTGGCCCGCAGGGATCCTATGGCTACACCTTC.

The CDR3 DNA sequence: TGCGCCAGCAGCCGAACCGGGACAGGGGACGGGAGTGAAGCTTTCTTT. Its translation: CASSRTGTGDGSEAFF. This chain uses TRBV5-1 with TRBJ1-1; 10 bases map to TRBD1. The junction had 13 bases not matched to a gene; V was cut back by 4 bases and J by 7 bases. The CDR3 length is 16 residues. Per germline, CDR1 SGHRS and CDR2 YFSETQ.

The rearrangement joins TRBV6-1 to TRBJ2-7; D possibly corresponds to TRBD2 (6 bases). CDR1 is MNHNS, CDR2 SASEGT, per germline. The V end lost 0 bases, the J end lost 2 bases, and 11 bases lay between the germline ends. The CDR3 runs 15 residues. The CDR3 nucleotides are TGTGCCAGCAGTGAAGCGGCGGGGCCTGCCTACGAGCAGTACTTC. Protein sequence: CASSEAAGPAYEQYF.

The chain couples TRBV24-1 to TRBJ2-3; 8 bases fit TRBD1. Germline values: CDR1 KGHDR, CDR2 SFDVKD. V was clipped by 4 bases and J by 4 bases; unmatched bases: 3. The CDR3 contains 14 residues. The CDR3 nucleotides are TGTGCCACCAGTGACACAGGGGGGCCAGATACGCAGTATTTT. Residues: CATSDTGGPDTQYF.

The rearrangement links TRBV28 to TRBJ2-6; D tentatively reads TRBD1 or TRBD2 (6 bases each). Germline loops: CDR1 MDHEN, CDR2 SYDVKM. CDR3 size: 19 residues. The DNA of the CDR3 is TGTGCTACTTACACCCCGGGGGCCAAAACCAGCTCTGGGGCCAACGTCCTGACTTTC. Its protein product is CATYTPGAKTSSGANVLTF.

This chain links TRBV5-5 with TRBJ1-2; 10 bases agree with TRBD1. CDR1 is SGHKS and CDR2 is YYEKEE in the germline V gene (reference sequence). The length of the CDR3 is 18 residues. V was pared by 4 bases and J by 5 bases, with 17 bases of the junction left unmatched. This chain's CDR3 is CASSRSTGTGVGQYGYTF. The CDR3 nucleotides are TGTGCCAGCAGCCGATCTACCGGGACAGGGGTCGGTCAGTATGGCTACACCTTC.